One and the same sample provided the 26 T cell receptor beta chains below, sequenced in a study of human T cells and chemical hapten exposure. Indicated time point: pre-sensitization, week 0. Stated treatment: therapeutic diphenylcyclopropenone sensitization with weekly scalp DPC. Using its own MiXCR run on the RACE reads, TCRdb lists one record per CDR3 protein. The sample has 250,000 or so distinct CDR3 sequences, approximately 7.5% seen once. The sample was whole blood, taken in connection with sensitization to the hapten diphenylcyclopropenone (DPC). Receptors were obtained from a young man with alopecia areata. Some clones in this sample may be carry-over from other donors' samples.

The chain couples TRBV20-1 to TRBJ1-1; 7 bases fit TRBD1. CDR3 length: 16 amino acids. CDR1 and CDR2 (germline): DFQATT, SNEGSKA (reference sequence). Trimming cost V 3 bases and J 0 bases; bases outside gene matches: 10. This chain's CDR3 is CSARGTDQPMNTEAFF. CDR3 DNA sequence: TGCAGTGCTAGGGGGACAGACCAGCCTATGAACACTGAAGCTTTCTTT.

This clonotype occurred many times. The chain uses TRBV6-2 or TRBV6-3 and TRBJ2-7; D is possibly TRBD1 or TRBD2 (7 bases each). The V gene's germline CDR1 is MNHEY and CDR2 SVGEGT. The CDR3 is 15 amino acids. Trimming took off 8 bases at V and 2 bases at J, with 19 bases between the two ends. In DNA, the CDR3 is TGTGCCAGCCGACAGGGACTAACACCGACCTACGAGCAGTACGTC. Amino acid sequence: CASRQGLTPTYEQYV.

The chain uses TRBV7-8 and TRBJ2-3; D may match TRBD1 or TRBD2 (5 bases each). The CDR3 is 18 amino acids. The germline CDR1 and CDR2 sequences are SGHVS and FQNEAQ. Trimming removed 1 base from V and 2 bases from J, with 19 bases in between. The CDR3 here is CASSLGLRGHTPTDTQYF. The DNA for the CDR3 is TGTGCCAGCAGCTTAGGTCTGAGGGGCCACACCCCCACAGATACGCAGTATTTT.

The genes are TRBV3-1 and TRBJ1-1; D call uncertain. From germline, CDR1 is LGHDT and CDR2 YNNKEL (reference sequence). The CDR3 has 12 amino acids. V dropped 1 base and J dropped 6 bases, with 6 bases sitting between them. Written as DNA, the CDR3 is TGTGCCAGCAGCCAAGTAGGTGCTGAAGCTTTCTTT. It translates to CASSQVGAEAFF.

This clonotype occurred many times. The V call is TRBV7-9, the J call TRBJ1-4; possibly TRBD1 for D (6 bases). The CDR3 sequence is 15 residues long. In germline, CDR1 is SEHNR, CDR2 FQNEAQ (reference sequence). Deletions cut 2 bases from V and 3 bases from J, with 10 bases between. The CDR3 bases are TGTGCCAGCAGCTTAAGGGGGGCAGCTAATGAAAAACTGTTTTTT. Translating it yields CASSLRGAANEKLFF.

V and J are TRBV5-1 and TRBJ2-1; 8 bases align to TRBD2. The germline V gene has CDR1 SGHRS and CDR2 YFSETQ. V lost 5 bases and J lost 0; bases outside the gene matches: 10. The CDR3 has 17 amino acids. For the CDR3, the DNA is TGCGCCAGCAGAGTTGCGGGGGGACGACGCTCCTACAATGAGCAGTTCTTC. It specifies CASRVAGGRRSYNEQFF.

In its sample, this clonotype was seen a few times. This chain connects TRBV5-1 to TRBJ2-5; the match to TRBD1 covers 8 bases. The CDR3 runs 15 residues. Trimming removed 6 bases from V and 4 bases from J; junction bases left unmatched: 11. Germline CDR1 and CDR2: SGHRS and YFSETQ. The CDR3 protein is CASNSGTGLGETQYF. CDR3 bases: TGCGCCAGCAACTCCGGGACAGGCCTAGGAGAGACCCAGTACTTC.

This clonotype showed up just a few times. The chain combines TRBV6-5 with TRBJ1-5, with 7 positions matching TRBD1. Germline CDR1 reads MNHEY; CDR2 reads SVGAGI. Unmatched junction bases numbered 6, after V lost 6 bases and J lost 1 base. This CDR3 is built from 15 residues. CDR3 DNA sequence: TGTGCCAGCAGACGAACAGGGGTGAGCAATCAGCCCCAGCATTTT. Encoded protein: CASRRTGVSNQPQHF.

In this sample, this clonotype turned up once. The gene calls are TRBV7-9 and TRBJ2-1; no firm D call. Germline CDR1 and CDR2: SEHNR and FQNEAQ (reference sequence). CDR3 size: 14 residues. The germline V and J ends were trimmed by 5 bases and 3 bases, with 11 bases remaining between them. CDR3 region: CASSEPTHYNEQFF. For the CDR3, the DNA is TGTGCCAGCAGCGAGCCGACACACTACAATGAGCAGTTCTTC.

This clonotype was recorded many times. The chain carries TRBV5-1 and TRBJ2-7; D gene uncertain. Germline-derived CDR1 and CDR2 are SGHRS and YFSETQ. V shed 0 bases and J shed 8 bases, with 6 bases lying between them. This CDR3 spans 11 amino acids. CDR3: CASSLEEKQYF. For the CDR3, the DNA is TGCGCCAGCAGCTTGGAGGAGAAGCAGTACTTC.

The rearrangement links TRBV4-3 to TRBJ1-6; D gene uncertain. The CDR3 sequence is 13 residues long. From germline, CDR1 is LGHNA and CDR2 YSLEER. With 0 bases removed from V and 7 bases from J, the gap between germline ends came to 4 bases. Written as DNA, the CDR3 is TGCGCCAGCAGCCAAGAGGAGAATTCACCCCTCCACTTT. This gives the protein CASSQEENSPLHF.

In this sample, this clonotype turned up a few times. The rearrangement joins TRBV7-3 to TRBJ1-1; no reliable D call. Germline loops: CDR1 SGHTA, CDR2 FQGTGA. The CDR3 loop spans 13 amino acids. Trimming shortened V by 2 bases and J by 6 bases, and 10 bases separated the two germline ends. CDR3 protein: CASSLAAGAEAFF. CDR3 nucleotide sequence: TGTGCCAGCAGCTTAGCCGCTGGCGCTGAAGCTTTCTTT.

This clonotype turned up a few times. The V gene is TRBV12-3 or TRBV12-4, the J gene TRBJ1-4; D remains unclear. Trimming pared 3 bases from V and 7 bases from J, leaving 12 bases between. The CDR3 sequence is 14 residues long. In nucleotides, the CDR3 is TGTGCCAGCAGTTTTGTTGGGCTTGGTGAAAAACTGTTTTTT. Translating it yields CASSFVGLGEKLFF.

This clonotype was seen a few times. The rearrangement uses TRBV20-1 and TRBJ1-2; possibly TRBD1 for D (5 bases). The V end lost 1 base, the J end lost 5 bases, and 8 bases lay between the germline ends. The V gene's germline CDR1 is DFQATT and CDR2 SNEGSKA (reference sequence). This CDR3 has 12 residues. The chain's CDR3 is CSARVGGYGYTF. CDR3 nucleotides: TGCAGTGCTAGAGTCGGGGGTTATGGCTACACCTTC.

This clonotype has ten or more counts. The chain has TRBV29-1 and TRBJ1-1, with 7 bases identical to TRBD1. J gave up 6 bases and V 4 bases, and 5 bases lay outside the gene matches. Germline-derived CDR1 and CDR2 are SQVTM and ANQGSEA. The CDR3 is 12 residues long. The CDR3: CSVAYQGAEAFF. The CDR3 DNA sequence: TGCAGCGTTGCCTACCAGGGGGCTGAAGCTTTCTTT.

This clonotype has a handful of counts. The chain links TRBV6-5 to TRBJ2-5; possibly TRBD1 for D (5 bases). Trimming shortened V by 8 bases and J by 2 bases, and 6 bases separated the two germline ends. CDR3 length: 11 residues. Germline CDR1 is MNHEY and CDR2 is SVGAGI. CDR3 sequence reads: CASDSQETQYF. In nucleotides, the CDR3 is TGTGCCAGCGACAGTCAAGAGACCCAGTACTTC.

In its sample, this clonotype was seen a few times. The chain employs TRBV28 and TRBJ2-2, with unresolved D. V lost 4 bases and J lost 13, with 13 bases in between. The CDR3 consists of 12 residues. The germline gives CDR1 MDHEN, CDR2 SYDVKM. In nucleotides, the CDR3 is TGTGCCAGCAGTTACCCGAGCACTTTGCTGTTTTTT. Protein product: CASSYPSTLLFF.

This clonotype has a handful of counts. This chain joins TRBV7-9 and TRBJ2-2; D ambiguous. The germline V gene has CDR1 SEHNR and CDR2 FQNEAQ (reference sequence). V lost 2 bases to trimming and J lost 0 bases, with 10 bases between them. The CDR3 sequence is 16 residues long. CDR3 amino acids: CASSLFRLTNTGELFF. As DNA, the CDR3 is TGTGCCAGCAGCTTATTTCGCCTAACGAACACCGGGGAGCTGTTTTTT. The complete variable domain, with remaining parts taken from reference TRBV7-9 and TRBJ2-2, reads DTGVSQNPRHKITKRGQNVTFRCDPISEHNRLYWYRQTLGQGPEFLTYFQNEAQLEKSRLLSDRFSAERPKGSFSTLEIQRTEQGDSAMYLCASSLFRLTNTGELFFGEGSRLTVL.

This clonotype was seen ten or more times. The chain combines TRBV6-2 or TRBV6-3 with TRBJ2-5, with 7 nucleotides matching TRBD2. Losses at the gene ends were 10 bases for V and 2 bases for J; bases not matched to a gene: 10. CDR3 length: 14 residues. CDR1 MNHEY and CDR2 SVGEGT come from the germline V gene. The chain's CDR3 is CATDRASGQETQYF. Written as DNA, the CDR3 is TGTGCCACCGATCGAGCTAGCGGACAAGAGACCCAGTACTTC.

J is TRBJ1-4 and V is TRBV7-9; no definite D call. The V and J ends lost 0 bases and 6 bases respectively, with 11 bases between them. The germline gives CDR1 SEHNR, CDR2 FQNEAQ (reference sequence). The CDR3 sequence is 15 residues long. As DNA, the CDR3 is TGTGCCAGCAGCTTAGCGAGTAATCAACATGAAAAACTGTTTTTT. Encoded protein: CASSLASNQHEKLFF.

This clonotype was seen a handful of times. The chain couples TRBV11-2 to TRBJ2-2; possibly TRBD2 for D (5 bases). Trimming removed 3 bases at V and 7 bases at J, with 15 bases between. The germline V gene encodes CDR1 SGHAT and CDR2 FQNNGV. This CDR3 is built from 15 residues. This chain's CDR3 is CASSFVSTRGGELFF. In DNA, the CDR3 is TGTGCCAGCAGCTTTGTTTCGACACGGGGCGGGGAGCTGTTTTTT.

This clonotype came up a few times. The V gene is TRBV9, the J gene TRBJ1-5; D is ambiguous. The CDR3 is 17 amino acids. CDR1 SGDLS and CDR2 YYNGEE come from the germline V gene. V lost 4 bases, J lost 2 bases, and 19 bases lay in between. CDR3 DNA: TGTGCCAGCAGCCCAACGTTCACGGACGGAGGCAATCAGCCCCAGCATTTT. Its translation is CASSPTFTDGGNQPQHF.

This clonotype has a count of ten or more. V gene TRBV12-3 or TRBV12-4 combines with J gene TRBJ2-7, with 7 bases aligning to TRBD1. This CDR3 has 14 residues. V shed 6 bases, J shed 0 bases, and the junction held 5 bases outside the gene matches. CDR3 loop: CASSPGGSSYEQYF. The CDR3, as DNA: TGTGCCAGCAGCCCAGGGGGTAGCTCCTACGAGCAGTACTTC.

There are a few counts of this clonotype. The CDR3: CASSLSETEYSNQPQHF. The CDR3 nucleotides are TGTGCCAGCAGTTTATCGGAGACAGAATATAGCAATCAGCCCCAGCATTTT. The genes are TRBV28 and TRBJ1-5; D is perhaps TRBD1 (5 bases). The CDR3 loop spans 17 amino acids. Trimming removed 1 base from V and 0 bases from J, with 13 bases in between. Per germline, CDR1 MDHEN and CDR2 SYDVKM.

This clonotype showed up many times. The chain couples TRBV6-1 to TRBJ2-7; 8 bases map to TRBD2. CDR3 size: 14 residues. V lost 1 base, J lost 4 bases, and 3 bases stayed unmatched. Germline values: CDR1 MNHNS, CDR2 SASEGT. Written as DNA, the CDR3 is TGTGCCAGCAGTGAAGACGGGGGGGTATACGAGCAGTACTTC. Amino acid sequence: CASSEDGGVYEQYF.

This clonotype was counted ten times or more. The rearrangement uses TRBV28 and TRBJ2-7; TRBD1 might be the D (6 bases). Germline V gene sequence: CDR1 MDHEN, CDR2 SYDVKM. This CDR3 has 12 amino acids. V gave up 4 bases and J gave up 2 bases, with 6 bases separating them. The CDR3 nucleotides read TGTGCCAGCAGTTACAGGGCCTACGAGCAGTACTTC. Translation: CASSYRAYEQYF.